This T cell receptor beta chain was sequenced for a study of cytomegalovirus exposure and HLA in healthy donors. Study context: Approximately 190 million T cells yielded approximately 100 million unique TCR beta sequences, as an earlier analysis found.

As concerns this clone: Its cognate antigen is unknown.

Points from the study as a whole: Indistinguishable V segments, including TRBV6-2 and TRBV6-3, were excluded. Data from an earlier analysis indicated that most TCR beta V segments were productive either about 90% or about 30% of the time. In vitro assays verified that three CMV-associated chains recognized CMV antigens specifically.

Germline values: CDR1 SGHRS, CDR2 YFSETQ. Trimming removed 0 bases at V and 4 bases at J, with 10 bases between. The CDR3 runs to 14 residues. The PCR had 60 Vbeta and 13 Jbeta primers. Measured with immunoSEQ multiplex PCR; TCRdb has only the in-frame clones, and not every one. The table has about 92,000 clones, less than 70% seen once; the top ten hold 2.5% to 3%. The rearrangement uses TRBV5-1 and TRBJ1-2; D uncertain. This TCR was recovered from a man aged 45 to 65 in good health and CMV-seronegative. Sequencing input: PBMCs. This CDR3 reads CASSLATLGYGYTF. The CDR3 DNA sequence: TGCGCCAGCAGCTTGGCGACTCTAGGCTATGGCTACACCTTC. Full variable domain (remainder filled in from reference TRBV5-1 and TRBJ1-2): KAGVTQTPRYLIKTRGQQVTLSCSPISGHRSVSWYQQTPGQGLQFLFEYFSETQRNKGNFPGRFSGRQFSNSRSEMNVSTLELGDSALYLCASSLATLGYGYTFGSGTRLTVV.